This entry lists 11 T cell receptor beta chains sequenced from one sample in a study of blood T cell repertoires in COVID-19. Some clones are missing from TCRdb's copy, which holds only in-frame ones; the method was immunoSEQ multiplex PCR. The sample holds approximately 280,000 clones; roughly 85% are singletons and the top ten take approximately 5%. The specimen was peripheral blood. The receptors derive from a man aged 50 to 60 with active or convalescent COVID-19.

The genes are TRBV30 and TRBJ1-1; TRBD1 is a possible D gene (6 bases). Germline assignment: CDR1 GTSNPN and CDR2 SVGIG (reference sequence). This CDR3 is 12 amino acids long. V lost 3 bases, J lost 10 bases, and 15 bases lay in between. The CDR3 DNA reads as TGTGCCTGGAGCGAGGACAGTCGAGCAGCTTTCTTT. Protein sequence: CAWSEDSRAAFF. Complete variable domain (other parts from reference TRBV30 and TRBJ1-1): SQTIHQWPATLVQPVGSPLSLECTVEGTSNPNLYWYRQAAGRGLQLLFYSVGIGQISSEVPQNLSASRPQDRQFILSSKKLLLSDSGFYLCAWSEDSRAAFFGQGTRLTVV.

The chain joins TRBV2 to TRBJ1-1; 8 nucleotides line up with TRBD1. The CDR3 totals 14 residues. CDR1 and CDR2 from the germline V gene are SNHLY and FYNNEI. J lost 4 bases, V lost 6 bases, and 7 bases had no gene match. The CDR3 sequence is CASRTGATGTEAFF. The DNA for the CDR3 is TGTGCCAGCAGGACAGGGGCGACCGGCACTGAAGCTTTCTTT.

The chain employs TRBV9 and TRBJ1-4; unclear D gene. Germline-derived CDR1 and CDR2 are SGDLS and YYNGEE. The CDR3 sequence is 16 residues long. The V gene lost 0 bases and the J gene lost 0 bases, with 9 bases spanning the gap. The CDR3 DNA is TGTGCCAGCAGCGTAGGCAGGTCGGCAACTAATGAAAAACTGTTTTTT. This translates into CASSVGRSATNEKLFF.

The chain recombines TRBV12-5 with TRBJ2-1, with TRBD1 as a possible D gene (5 bases). Trimming took off 3 bases at V and 1 base at J, with 16 bases between the two ends. This CDR3 is built from 17 residues. CDR1 LGHNT and CDR2 FRNRAP come from the germline V gene. In DNA form, the CDR3 reads TGTGCTAGTGGTTTTGGCCTGGGGCCCGGATCCTACAATGAGCAGTTCTTC. Its protein product is CASGFGLGPGSYNEQFF. Full variable domain (remainder filled in from reference TRBV12-5 and TRBJ2-1): DARVTQTPRHKVTEMGQEVTMRCQPILGHNTVFWYRQTMMQGLELLAYFRNRAPLDDSGMPKDRFSAEMPDATLATLKIQPSEPRDSAVYFCASGFGLGPGSYNEQFFGPGTRLTVL.

In the case of this clone: One end of the junction varies from germline; a read error may be responsible. V and J are TRBV20-1 and TRBJ1-1; possible D gene TRBD1, 5 bases. Germline V CDR1 and CDR2: DFQATT, SNEGSKA (reference sequence). CDR3 length: 12 amino acids. CDR3 nucleotide sequence: TGCAGTGCTAGTAGGGACCAGAAGGGACTTTCGTTT. Protein sequence: CSASRDQKGLSF.

This clone showed up just once. This chain connects TRBV19 to TRBJ2-1; the match to TRBD1 covers 9 bases. Germline V gene sequence: CDR1 LNHDA, CDR2 SQIVND (reference sequence). Unmatched junction bases numbered 0, after V lost 8 bases and J lost 7 bases. CDR3 size: 11 residues. DNA of the CDR3: TGTGCCAGTGGACAGGGGAATGAGCAGTTCTTC. Translation: CASGQGNEQFF.

Comments on this clone: It is unclear where the CDR3 begins or ends on the DNA, so no DNA is shown, and the CDR3 is as TCRdb lists it. The V and J genes are TRBV12-3 or TRBV12-4 and TRBJ1-2. Counting both end residues, the CDR3 totals 12 amino acids. The CDR3 sequence: CASSSSVGEGTF.

The CDR3 bases are TGTGCCAGCAGCGAGGCCGGGAGCACAGATACGCAGTATTTT. Its protein product is CASSEAGSTDTQYF. V gene TRBV9 combines with J gene TRBJ2-3, with unresolved D. The CDR3 spans 14 residues. V gave up 3 bases and J gave up 0 bases, with 8 bases separating them. The V gene's germline CDR1 is SGDLS and CDR2 YYNGEE.

The chain uses TRBV19 and TRBJ2-1; 13 bases fit TRBD2. The J segment lost 7 bases and the V segment lost 5 bases, leaving 5 bases of the junction unmatched. The CDR3 totals 15 residues. Per germline, CDR1 LNHDA and CDR2 SQIVND (reference sequence). DNA of the CDR3: TGTGCCAGTAGTGATCCGGGACTAGCGGGAAATGAGCAGTTCTTC. Its protein is CASSDPGLAGNEQFF.

The genes are TRBV18 and TRBJ2-1, with 8 bases lining up with TRBD2. The CDR3 sequence is 15 residues long. Germline V gives CDR1 KGHSH, CDR2 LQKENI. V lost 6 bases to trimming and J lost 6 bases; unmatched junction nucleotides: 10. Here the CDR3 DNA reads TGTGCCAGCTCGTTACCGGGAGGGGTGGGCAATGAGCAGTTCTTC. It yields the protein CASSLPGGVGNEQFF.

J is TRBJ2-3 and V is TRBV7-2; possibly TRBD2 for D (6 bases). The V gene's germline CDR1 is SGHTA and CDR2 FQGNSA. The CDR3 loop spans 14 amino acids. V was shortened by 4 bases and J by 8 bases, with 16 bases between the two germline ends. The CDR3 DNA sequence: TGTGCCAGCAGCTCGGGGCGGGGCGCTAGTACGCAGTATTTT. Its translation is CASSSGRGASTQYF.